These 8 T cell receptor beta chains originate from one sample sequenced in a study of T cells in Graves' hyperthyroidism and ophthalmopathy. Amplified TCR beta CDR3 regions derived from RNA transcripts. The HTBI primer set served for first-round RT-PCR of the TCR CDR3. TCRdb recomputed calls from the multiplex PCR reads with MiXCR, one row per CDR3 protein. Among around 520,000 distinct CDR3 sequences listed, about an eighth were seen once. What was sequenced was blood. Every receptor here comes from a young woman with Graves' hyperthyroidism.

This sequence joins TRBV12-3 or TRBV12-4 and TRBJ2-1; TRBD2 matches 9 bases. The V gene end was trimmed by 1 base and the J gene end by 10 bases; junction bases not matched to a gene: 8. The CDR3 consists of 15 residues. The CDR3 region has the DNA TGTGCCAGCAGTTTAGGTAATAGCGGGAGTGAGGAGCAGTTCTTC. It is translated as CASSLGNSGSEEQFF.

This clonotype occurred many times. The chain couples TRBV2 to TRBJ2-2, with 13 bases fitting TRBD2. The CDR3 runs 17 residues. Germline V gene lookup returns CDR1 SNHLY and CDR2 FYNNEI. V shed 10 bases, J shed 1 base, and the junction held 9 bases outside the gene matches. CDR3 bases: TGTGCCACCTGGACTAGCGGGAGTGCCAGGAACACCGGGGAGCTGTTTTTT. Its protein is CATWTSGSARNTGELFF. The full variable domain, rest sourced from reference TRBV2 and TRBJ2-2, is EPEVTQTPSHQVTQMGQEVILRCVPISNHLYFYWYRQILGQKVEFLVSFYNNEISEKSEIFDDQFSVERPDGSNFTLKIRSTKLEDSAMYFCATWTSGSARNTGELFFGEGSRLTVL.

This clonotype was detected many times. J is TRBJ1-6 and V is TRBV6-1; 7 bases agree with TRBD1. Germline lookup yields CDR1 MNHNS and CDR2 SASEGT. CDR3 length: 15 residues. The junction had 12 bases not matched to a gene; V was cut back by 7 bases and J by 9 bases. CDR3 amino acids: CASNPGQAGTSPLHF. The CDR3 region has the DNA TGTGCCAGCAATCCAGGACAGGCAGGGACTTCACCCCTCCACTTT.

This clonotype was detected many times. This chain joins TRBV12-3 or TRBV12-4 and TRBJ2-7; 9 positions agree with TRBD2. With V trimmed by 3 bases and J by 6 bases, 3 bases remained unmatched. This CDR3 region has 13 residues. The CDR3 DNA reads TGTGCCAGCAGTTTTGGCGGGAGGGTCGAGCAGTACTTC. Its protein product is CASSFGGRVEQYF.

There are many counts of this clonotype. This chain connects TRBV27 to TRBJ1-5; D not certain. Germline loops: CDR1 MNHEY, CDR2 SMNVEV (reference sequence). The CDR3 loop spans 13 amino acids. Between the trimmed V and J ends, which lost 4 bases and 4 bases, there was a span of 8 bases. The CDR3 loop is CASSYDGNQPQHF. The CDR3 DNA reads TGTGCCAGCAGTTATGACGGGAATCAGCCCCAGCATTTT.

This clonotype was counted at least ten times. The rearrangement links TRBV5-1 to TRBJ1-1; D unclear. V lost 4 bases, J lost 4 bases, and 14 bases lay in between. The CDR3 length is 14 residues. In germline, CDR1 is SGHRS, CDR2 YFSETQ. The CDR3 DNA reads TGCGCCAGCAGCCATCCAGGCCTGGGCACTGAAGCTTTCTTT. Translation gives CASSHPGLGTEAFF.

This clonotype appeared a few times. The chain links TRBV7-3 to TRBJ2-1; D remains ambiguous. V lost 5 bases and J 8 bases, leaving 10 bases between the germline ends. Germline V gene sequence: CDR1 SGHTA, CDR2 FQGTGA. The CDR3 extends over 12 amino acids. The CDR3 sequence is CASSRSIDEQFF. DNA for the CDR3: TGTGCCAGCAGCCGTAGTATCGATGAGCAGTTCTTC.

The chain couples TRBV9 to TRBJ1-3; D ambiguous. Germline V gene lookup returns CDR1 SGDLS and CDR2 YYNGEE. Trimming removed 2 bases from V and 2 bases from J, with 8 bases in between. The CDR3 spans 14 residues. Written as DNA, the CDR3 is TGTGCCAGCAGCGTCGAGGAAGCTGGAAACACCATATATTTT. The encoded protein is CASSVEEAGNTIYF.